One and the same sample provided the 15 T cell receptor beta chains below, sequenced in a study of PD-1 blockade in classical Hodgkin lymphoma. Specified time point: cycle 4 day 1 (C4D1), after five to seven weeks of nivolumab. Exposure to brentuximab vedotin varied, and each patient had relapsed following autologous stem cell transplantation. Data came from immunoSEQ multiplex PCR; TCRdb stores just in-frame clones and leaves some out. The table has 20,000 to 30,000 clones, 84% seen once. The input for sequencing was peripheral blood mononuclear cells (PBMCs), taken before the fourth cycle of nivolumab. Every receptor here comes from a human donor with classical Hodgkin lymphoma.

The rearrangement uses TRBV6-5 and TRBJ2-7, with TRBD1 as a possible D gene (5 bases). Germline lookup yields CDR1 MNHEY and CDR2 SVGAGI. Trimming left V 0 bases short and J 2 bases short, with 11 bases between. The CDR3 runs to 15 residues. CDR3 DNA: TGTGCCAGCAGTTACTCGGGTTCAGGGACCTACGAGCAGTACTTC. Protein: CASSYSGSGTYEQYF.

This chain links TRBV28 with TRBJ2-3, with no clear D. CDR3 length: 14 amino acids. The V end lost 2 bases, the J end lost 2 bases, and 8 bases lay between the germline ends. Looked up from germline, CDR1 is MDHEN and CDR2 is SYDVKM. The CDR3 loop is CASSLVTDTDTQYF. The CDR3 DNA is TGTGCCAGCAGTTTAGTGACGGACACAGATACGCAGTATTTT.

Here the CDR3 DNA reads TGTGCCAGTAGTATAGATCTAGGGGAGACCCAGTACTTC. This codes for CASSIDLGETQYF. The rearrangement uses TRBV19 and TRBJ2-5, with D unclear. Per germline, CDR1 LNHDA and CDR2 SQIVND (reference sequence). V was shortened by 0 bases and J by 5 bases, with 7 bases between the two germline ends. CDR3 size: 13 residues.

This clone was seen only a few times. The chain employs TRBV5-1 and TRBJ1-1; TRBD1 matches 9 bases. The CDR3 has 16 residues. J gave up 1 base and V 2 bases, and 6 bases lay outside the gene matches. CDR1 and CDR2 (germline): SGHRS, YFSETQ. The CDR3 spells CASSFGQGLRNTEAFF. DNA of the CDR3: TGCGCCAGCAGCTTTGGACAGGGGTTGAGGAACACTGAAGCTTTCTTT.

This chain uses TRBV27 with TRBJ2-3; D ambiguous. Trimming stripped 5 bases from V and 2 bases from J, with 5 bases between. The length of the CDR3 is 12 residues. Per the germline V gene, CDR1 is MNHEY and CDR2 is SMNVEV (reference sequence). CDR3 region: CASSPSTDTQYF. CDR3 sequence (DNA): TGTGCCAGCAGTCCCTCCACAGATACGCAGTATTTT.

This clone was recorded a few times. The chain recombines TRBV7-9 with TRBJ1-2, with 9 bases identical to TRBD1. This CDR3 has 13 residues. Germline CDR1 and CDR2: SEHNR and FQNEAQ (reference sequence). V lost 1 base to trimming and J lost 8 bases; unmatched junction nucleotides: 2. The CDR3 is CASSLGQGGGYTF. In DNA, the CDR3 is TGTGCCAGCAGCTTAGGACAGGGGGGAGGCTACACCTTC.

A single count supports this clone. The gene calls are TRBV9 and TRBJ2-5, with 7 bases identical to TRBD1. From germline, CDR1 is SGDLS and CDR2 YYNGEE. This CDR3 contains 16 residues. The junction had 8 bases not matched to a gene; V was cut back by 2 bases and J by 1 base. In DNA form, the CDR3 reads TGTGCCAGCAGCGTCCGACAGGGTCCGGGCCAAGAGACCCAGTACTTC. Protein: CASSVRQGPGQETQYF.

The chain recombines TRBV28 with TRBJ1-1, with a possible D match to TRBD1 (6 bases). The CDR3 sequence is 13 residues long. With 2 bases removed from V and 8 bases from J, the gap between germline ends came to 12 bases. Germline CDR1 is MDHEN and CDR2 is SYDVKM. The CDR3 is CASSLGYTGEAFF. The DNA of the CDR3 is TGTGCCAGCAGTTTAGGGTATACAGGGGAAGCTTTCTTT. Looking up the rest from reference TRBV28 and TRBJ1-1 gives the full variable domain: DVKVTQSSRYLVKRTGEKVFLECVQDMDHENMFWYRQDPGLGLRLIYFSYDVKMKEKGDIPEGYSVSREKKERFSLILESASTNQTSMYLCASSLGYTGEAFFGQGTRLTVV.

The rearrangement joins TRBV14 to TRBJ1-2; perhaps TRBD1 as D (5 bases). The CDR3 contains 16 residues. Trimming stripped 6 bases from V and 5 bases from J, with 22 bases between. CDR1 and CDR2 (germline): SGHDN, FVKESK. The CDR3 is CASRTGTEIPPYGYTF. In DNA form, the CDR3 reads TGTGCCAGCAGGACCGGGACGGAGATTCCTCCTTATGGCTACACCTTC.

Here the CDR3 DNA reads TGTGCCATCAGTGAGTCCCTCCGGCCGGGGAACACTGAAGCTTTCTTT. It is translated as CAISESLRPGNTEAFF. The chain employs TRBV10-3 and TRBJ1-1, with unresolved D. The ends were cut back, 0 bases at V and 1 base at J, with 12 bases in the middle. This CDR3 spans 16 amino acids. Germline V gene data show CDR1 as ENHRY and CDR2 as SYGVKD.

The chain employs TRBV4-2 and TRBJ1-3, with D tentatively TRBD1 (5 bases). V lost 2 bases and J lost 0, with 17 bases in between. The length of the CDR3 is 18 residues. In germline, CDR1 is LGHNA, CDR2 YNFKEQ. The CDR3 sequence: CASSQFHGTASSGNTIYF. The CDR3 coding sequence is TGTGCCAGCAGCCAATTTCACGGGACGGCCAGCTCTGGAAACACCATATATTTT.

CDR3 sequence: CASSLSATNEKLFF. The CDR3 DNA reads as TGTGCCAGCAGCTTGAGTGCAACTAATGAAAAACTGTTTTTT. This chain links TRBV7-9 with TRBJ1-4, with unresolved D. V was pared by 3 bases and J by 0 bases, with 5 bases between. Germline CDR1 SEHNR, CDR2 FQNEAQ (reference sequence). CDR3 length equals 14 residues. Combining the CDR3 with reference TRBV7-9 and TRBJ1-4 gives the whole variable domain DTGVSQNPRHKITKRGQNVTFRCDPISEHNRLYWYRQTLGQGPEFLTYFQNEAQLEKSRLLSDRFSAERPKGSFSTLEIQRTEQGDSAMYLCASSLSATNEKLFFGSGTQLSVL.

The rearrangement links TRBV5-8 to TRBJ2-1, with D perhaps matching TRBD1 or TRBD2 (5 bases each). Trimming shortened V by 7 bases and J by 9 bases, and 20 bases separated the two germline ends. The CDR3 is 14 residues long. The germline gives CDR1 SGHTS, CDR2 YDEGEE. This CDR3 reads CASLGVNLGGEQFF. In nucleotides, the CDR3 is TGTGCCAGCTTGGGGGTGAACTTGGGCGGTGAGCAGTTCTTC.

The chain recombines TRBV18 with TRBJ1-1; 7 bases are shared with TRBD1. Germline CDR1 and CDR2: KGHSH and LQKENI. This CDR3 has 15 amino acids. Unmatched junction bases numbered 5, after V lost 3 bases and J lost 1 base. Written as DNA, the CDR3 is TGTGCCAGCTCACCCTCGACAGGGACGAACACTGAAGCTTTCTTT. Translated: CASSPSTGTNTEAFF. Full variable domain (remainder filled in from reference TRBV18 and TRBJ1-1): NAGVMQNPRHLVRRRGQEARLRCSPMKGHSHVYWYRQLPEEGLKFMVYLQKENIIDESGMPKERFSAEFPKEGPSILRIQQVVRGDSAAYFCASSPSTGTNTEAFFGQGTRLTVV.

V is TRBV7-9 and J is TRBJ2-3; D might be TRBD1 (5 bases). The CDR3 length is 12 residues. Trimming left V 1 base short and J 7 bases short, with 6 bases between. From germline, CDR1 is SEHNR and CDR2 FQNEAQ (reference sequence). CDR3: CASSLEGNTQYF. The CDR3 DNA reads TGTGCCAGCAGCTTAGAGGGGAATACGCAGTATTTT.